This TCR beta chain derives from a study of brain T cells in children with intractable seizures. Time point indicated: blood from clinic visit 5 months post-surgery; TSC patient then seizure free. TCRdb's table, derived via immunoSEQ multiplex PCR, lists solely in-frame clones and lacks some. Found here are 340,000 or so clones, 93% of them singletons; the top ten hold under 7%. Germline V gene data show CDR1 as SNHLY and CDR2 as FYNNEI. The V end lost 4 bases, the J end lost 7 bases, and 20 bases lay between the germline ends. This CDR3 region has 15 residues. The V and J genes are TRBV2 and TRBJ2-7; D assignment may be TRBD1 or TRBD2 (5 bases each). This specimen was peripheral blood, taken less than 6 months after surgery. The receptor comes from a boy in the first two years of life with tuberous sclerosis and intractable seizures. CDR3 nucleotide sequence: TGTGCCAGCAGTGTTCGCAGGCAAGGGGAGTGGGAGCAGTACTTC. Translating gives CASSVRRQGEWEQYF.